The present T cell receptor (beta chain) was sequenced within a study of shared clonotypes between healthy human individuals. The table lists this clone with a few counts. The assay was immunoSEQ multiplex PCR, and TCRdb's table has in-frame clones only and misses some. This table has around 700,000 clones, about two thirds appearing once. V was shortened by 4 bases and J by 6 bases, with 17 bases between the two germline ends. Germline V gives CDR1 SGHNT, CDR2 YYREEE (reference sequence). The CDR3 sequence is 14 residues long. The clonotype comes from a woman aged 30 to 39 in good health. V and J are TRBV5-4 and TRBJ2-7; D might be TRBD2 (5 bases). The sequencing sample was made of memory CD4+ T cells sorted from blood. Regarding subset: CD45RA-negative fraction. This CDR3 reads CASSGKPWTLEQYF. CDR3 bases: TGTGCCAGCAGCGGCAAGCCTTGGACTCTCGAGCAGTACTTC.